Here is one TCR beta chain with its context. The repertoire was sequenced with immunoSEQ multiplex PCR; TCRdb's copy has only in-frame clones and lacks some. The data hold hundreds of thousands of clones, with about 87% observed a single time. These data originate in a study of blood T cell repertoires in COVID-19. V was pared by 2 bases and J by 10 bases, with 5 bases of the junction left unmatched. Germline V lookup: CDR1 KGHSH, CDR2 LQKENI. The CDR3 has 14 residues. The receptor's source is a woman aged 45-59 years who had recovered from COVID-19. Material: PBMCs or T cells enriched from blood (not recorded which). The chain recombines TRBV18 with TRBJ1-6, with 7 bases matching TRBD1. The CDR3 region is CASSPTGAGSPLHF. For the CDR3, the DNA is TGTGCCAGCTCACCAACAGGGGCGGGCTCACCCCTCCACTTT.